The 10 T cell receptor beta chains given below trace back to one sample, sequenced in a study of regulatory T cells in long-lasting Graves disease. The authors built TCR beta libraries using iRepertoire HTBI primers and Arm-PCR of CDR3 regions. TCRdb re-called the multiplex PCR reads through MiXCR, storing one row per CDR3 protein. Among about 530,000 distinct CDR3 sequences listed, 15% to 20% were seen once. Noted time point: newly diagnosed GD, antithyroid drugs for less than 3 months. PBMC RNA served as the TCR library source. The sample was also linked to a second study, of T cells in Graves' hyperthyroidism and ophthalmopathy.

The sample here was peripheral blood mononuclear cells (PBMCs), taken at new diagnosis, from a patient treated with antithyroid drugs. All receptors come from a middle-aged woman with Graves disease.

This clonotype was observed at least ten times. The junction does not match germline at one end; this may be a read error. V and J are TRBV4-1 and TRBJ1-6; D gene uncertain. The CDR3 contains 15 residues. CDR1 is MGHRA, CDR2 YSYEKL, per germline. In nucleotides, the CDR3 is TGTGCCAGCAGCCAAGATCGCTCCTATAATTCACCCCTCCACTTT. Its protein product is CASSQDRSYNSPLHF.

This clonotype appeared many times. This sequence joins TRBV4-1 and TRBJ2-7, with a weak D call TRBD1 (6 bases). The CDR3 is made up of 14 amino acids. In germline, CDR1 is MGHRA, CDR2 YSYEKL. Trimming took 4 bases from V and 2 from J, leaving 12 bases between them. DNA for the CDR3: TGCGCCAGCAGCCCAGGGGCAATAGCCTACGAGCAGTACTTC. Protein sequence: CASSPGAIAYEQYF.

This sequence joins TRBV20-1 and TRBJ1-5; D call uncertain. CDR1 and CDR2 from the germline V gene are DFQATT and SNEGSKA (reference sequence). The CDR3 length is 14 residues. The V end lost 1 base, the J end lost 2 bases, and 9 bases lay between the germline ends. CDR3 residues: CSARVEGRNQPQHF. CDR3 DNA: TGCAGTGCTAGAGTTGAGGGCCGCAATCAGCCCCAGCATTTT.

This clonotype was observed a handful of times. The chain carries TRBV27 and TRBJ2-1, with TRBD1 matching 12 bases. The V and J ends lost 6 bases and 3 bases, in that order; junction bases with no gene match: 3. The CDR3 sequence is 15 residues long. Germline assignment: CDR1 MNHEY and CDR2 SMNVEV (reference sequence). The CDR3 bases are TGTGCCAGCAGGGGGACAGGGGGCAACTACAATGAGCAGTTCTTC. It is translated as CASRGTGGNYNEQFF.

As DNA, the CDR3 is TGTGCCAGCAGCTTAGCCCCGACAGGGGGTAATTCACCCCTCCACTTT. This translates into CASSLAPTGGNSPLHF. V usage is TRBV7-3 and J usage is TRBJ1-6, with 9 nucleotides matching TRBD1. The CDR3 sequence is 16 residues long. The ends lost 2 bases at V and 6 bases at J; junction bases unmatched: 5. Germline CDR1 reads SGHTA; CDR2 reads FQGTGA.

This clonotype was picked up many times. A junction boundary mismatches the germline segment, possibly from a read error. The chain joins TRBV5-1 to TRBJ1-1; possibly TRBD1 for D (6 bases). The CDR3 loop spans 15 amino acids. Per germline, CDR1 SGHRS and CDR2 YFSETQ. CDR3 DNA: TGTGCCAGCAGCTTACTTAGGGGACAGAACACTGAAGCTTTCTTT. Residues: CASSLLRGQNTEAFF.

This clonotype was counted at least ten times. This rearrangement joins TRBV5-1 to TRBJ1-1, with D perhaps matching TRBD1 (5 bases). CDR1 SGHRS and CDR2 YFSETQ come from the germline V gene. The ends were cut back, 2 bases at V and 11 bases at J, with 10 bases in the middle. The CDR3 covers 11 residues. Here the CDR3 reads CASSFRGRAFF. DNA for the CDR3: TGCGCCAGCAGCTTTAGGGGAAGGGCTTTCTTT.

CDR3 nucleotide sequence: TGCGCCAGCAGTCGAGGCAGGTCCTACAATGAGCAGTTCTTC. This codes for CASSRGRSYNEQFF. This sequence joins TRBV5-1 and TRBJ2-1; D is ambiguous. The length of the CDR3 is 14 residues. The V and J ends lost 5 bases and 1 base respectively, with 10 bases between them. Germline V gene sequence: CDR1 SGHRS, CDR2 YFSETQ.

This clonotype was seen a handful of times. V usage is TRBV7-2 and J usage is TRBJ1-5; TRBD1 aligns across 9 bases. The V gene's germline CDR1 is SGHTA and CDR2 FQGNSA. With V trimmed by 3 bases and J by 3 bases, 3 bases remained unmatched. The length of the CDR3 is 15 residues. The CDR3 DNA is TGTGCCAGCAGCTTTGGGACAGGGAACAATCAGCCCCAGCATTTT. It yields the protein CASSFGTGNNQPQHF. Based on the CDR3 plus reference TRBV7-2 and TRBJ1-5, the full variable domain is GAGVSQSPSNKVTEKGKDVELRCDPISGHTALYWYRQSLGQGLEFLIYFQGNSAPDKSGLPSDRFSAERTGGSVSTLTIQRTQQEDSAVYLCASSFGTGNNQPQHFGDGTRLSIL.

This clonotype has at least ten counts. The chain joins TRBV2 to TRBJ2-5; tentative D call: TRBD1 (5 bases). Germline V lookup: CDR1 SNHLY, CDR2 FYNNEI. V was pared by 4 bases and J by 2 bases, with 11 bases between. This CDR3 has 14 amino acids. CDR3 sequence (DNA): TGTGCCAGCAGTGGACAGAATTTACAAGAGACCCAGTACTTC. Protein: CASSGQNLQETQYF.